This entry concerns a single TCR beta chain. What it binds is unknown. Quantitative 5'-RACE was performed with molecular barcodes, and it yielded the TCR beta libraries. From the 5' RACE reads, TCRdb called clonotypes with MiXCR, one entry per CDR3 protein. Of 670,000 or so distinct CDR3 sequences detected, around 19% appear once; the ten largest clones hold around a fifth. This entry comes from a study of CD8 T cells in ankylosing spondylitis. Trimming shortened V by 0 bases and J by 4 bases, and 12 bases separated the two germline ends. The CDR3 consists of 15 residues. Germline loops: CDR1 MNHEY, CDR2 SVGAGI. Whole-study findings and limits: According to the report, clones linked to the disease were significantly enriched in matched synovial fluid samples taken from ankylosing spondylitis patients. Within peripheral blood, clones linked to disease were CD8+ and relatively rare. Characteristic of ankylosing spondylitis blood, it appeared, was a TCR beta motif comprising roughly 8 highly homologous variants.

The material sequenced was blood, either unsorted or a sorted T cell fraction (not recorded which). The chain carries TRBV6-5 and TRBJ1-2, with D uncertain. The receptor comes from a male donor with ankylosing spondylitis. The CDR3 here is CASSYSTAGGYGYTF. The CDR3 nucleotides are TGTGCCAGCAGTTACTCGACGGCGGGCGGCTATGGCTACACCTTC.